This T cell receptor (beta chain) was captured by sequencing in a study of neurological immune-mediated disorders. TCRdb re-derived calls from the 5' RACE reads in MiXCR, one entry per CDR3 protein. The top ten hold approximately 3% of the sample, which has 80,000 to 95,000 distinct CDR3 sequences, under 4.5% seen once. The table lists this clonotype with many counts. This CDR3 is built from 11 residues. V lost 6 bases and J 2 bases, leaving 4 bases between the germline ends. The germline CDR1 and CDR2 sequences are SNHLY and FYNNEI. The material sequenced was PBMCs. This sequence was found in a woman in her 50s with multiple sclerosis. This rearrangement joins TRBV2 to TRBJ2-5; D remains ambiguous. Here the CDR3 DNA reads TGTGCCAGCAGGGAACAAGAGACCCAGTACTTC. Protein sequence: CASREQETQYF.